The following is a T cell receptor beta chain sequence with its context. This table comes from immunoSEQ multiplex PCR, and its TCRdb copy is limited to in-frame clones, with some not included. Of 85,000 to 110,000 clones in the sample, more than 75% are singletons; the top ten hold around 6.2%. The data stem from a study of blood T cell repertoires in COVID-19. CDR1 and CDR2 (germline): MGHRA, YSYEKL. V lost 4 bases and J lost 3, with 13 bases in between. This CDR3 has 14 residues. This TCR was sampled from a human donor in a cohort sampled during active COVID-19. The sequenced sample was peripheral blood. This chain links TRBV4-1 with TRBJ2-7; D may be TRBD2 (6 bases). The CDR3 protein is CASSPRTTGYEQYF. The CDR3 DNA reads as TGCGCCAGCAGCCCTAGGACTACCGGCTACGAGCAGTACTTC.